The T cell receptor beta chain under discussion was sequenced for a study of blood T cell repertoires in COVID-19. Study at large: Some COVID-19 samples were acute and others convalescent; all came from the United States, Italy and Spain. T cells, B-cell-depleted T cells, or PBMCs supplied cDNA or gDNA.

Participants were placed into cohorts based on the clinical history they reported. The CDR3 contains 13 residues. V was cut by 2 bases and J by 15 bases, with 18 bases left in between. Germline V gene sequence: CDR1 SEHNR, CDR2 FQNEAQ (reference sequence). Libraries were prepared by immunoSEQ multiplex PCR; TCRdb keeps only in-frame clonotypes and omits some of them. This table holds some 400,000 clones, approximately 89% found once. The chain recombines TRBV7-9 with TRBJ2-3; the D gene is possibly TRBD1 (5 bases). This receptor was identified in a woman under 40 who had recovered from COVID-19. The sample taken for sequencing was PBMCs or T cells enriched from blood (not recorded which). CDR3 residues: CASSLLSQGITYF. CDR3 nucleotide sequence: TGTGCCAGCAGCTTACTTTCTCAGGGAATTACCTATTTT.